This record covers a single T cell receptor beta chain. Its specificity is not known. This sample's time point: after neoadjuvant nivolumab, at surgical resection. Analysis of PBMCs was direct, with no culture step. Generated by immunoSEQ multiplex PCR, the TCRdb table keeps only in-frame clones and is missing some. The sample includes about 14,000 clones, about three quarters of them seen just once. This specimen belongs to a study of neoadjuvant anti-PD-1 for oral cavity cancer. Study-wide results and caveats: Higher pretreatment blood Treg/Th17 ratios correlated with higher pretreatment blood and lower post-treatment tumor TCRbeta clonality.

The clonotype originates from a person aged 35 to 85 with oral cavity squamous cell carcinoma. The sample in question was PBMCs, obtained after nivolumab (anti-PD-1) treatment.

The CDR3 DNA follows: TGTGCCAGCAGTGCTGGAGGGGGGACAGAGACCCAGTACTTC. This translates into CASSAGGGTETQYF. The gene calls are TRBV2 and TRBJ2-5, with D perhaps given as TRBD1 or TRBD2 (6 bases each). Germline CDR1 is SNHLY and CDR2 is FYNNEI. There are 14 residues in the CDR3. The V end lost 4 bases, the J end lost 4 bases, and 13 bases lay between the germline ends.